Below are 15 T cell receptor beta chains sequenced from a single sample in a study of shared clonotypes between healthy human individuals. The protocol was immunoSEQ multiplex PCR, while the TCRdb copy is restricted to in-frame clones and leaves out a portion. The table has fewer than 1.8 million clones, around 98.5% seen once. What was sequenced was naive CD4+ T cells sorted from blood. Subset specified: CD45RA+ positively selected. Receptor source: a man aged 25-45 years in good health.

The chain carries TRBV6-1 and TRBJ1-2; D gene unclear. Germline lookup yields CDR1 MNHNS and CDR2 SASEGT. CDR3 length: 13 residues. V was pared by 10 bases and J by 0 bases, with 12 bases between. The CDR3 nucleotides read TGTGCCACCGCAATACCTCCTAACTATGGCTACACCTTC. Translating it yields CATAIPPNYGYTF.

The rearrangement joins TRBV27 to TRBJ2-2, with 7 bases identical to TRBD1. The germline V gene encodes CDR1 MNHEY and CDR2 SMNVEV (reference sequence). The V gene end was trimmed by 6 bases and the J gene end by 3 bases; junction bases not matched to a gene: 7. CDR3 size: 15 residues. CDR3 sequence reads: CASSRRDRDTGELFF. CDR3 bases: TGTGCCAGCAGCCGAAGAGACAGGGACACCGGGGAGCTGTTTTTT.

The J gene is TRBJ1-3, the V gene TRBV6-5; D unclear. There are 13 residues in the CDR3. Trimming removed 6 bases from V and 3 bases from J, with 9 bases in between. Germline-derived CDR1 and CDR2 are MNHEY and SVGAGI. The CDR3: CASRSGIGNTIYF. CDR3 nucleotide sequence: TGTGCCAGCAGGTCAGGAATTGGAAACACCATATATTTT.

V and J are TRBV10-2 and TRBJ2-2, with D unclear. The CDR3 has 12 residues. Between the trimmed V and J ends, which lost 6 bases and 8 bases, there was a span of 10 bases. Looked up from germline, CDR1 is WSHSY and CDR2 is SAAADI. CDR3 sequence: CASSTVRGELFF. The CDR3 coding sequence is TGCGCCAGCAGCACGGTGAGGGGGGAGCTGTTTTTT.

The CDR3 nucleotides read TGTGCCAGCAGGCCTCAGGAGGGGACTAATGAAAAACTGTTTTTT. It specifies CASRPQEGTNEKLFF. The V gene is TRBV6-1, the J gene TRBJ1-4, with TRBD1 as a possible D gene (5 bases). Germline V gives CDR1 MNHNS, CDR2 SASEGT. V was shortened by 6 bases and J by 2 bases, with 13 bases between the two germline ends. The CDR3 has 15 residues.

This clone has only one observation. Other nucleotide sequences in the sample specify the same CDR3. The genes are TRBV5-1 and TRBJ2-1, with 9 bases fitting TRBD2. The CDR3 covers 17 residues. V dropped 0 bases and J dropped 0; count of bases not matched to a gene: 4. Germline-derived CDR1 and CDR2 are SGHRS and YFSETQ. CDR3 bases: TGCGCCAGCAGCTTGGGACTAGCGGTGAGCTCCTACAATGAGCAGTTCTTC. Amino acids: CASSLGLAVSSYNEQFF.

The chain is built from TRBV5-1 and TRBJ2-6; unclear D gene. This CDR3 contains 15 residues. Germline assignment: CDR1 SGHRS and CDR2 YFSETQ. The V and J ends lost 0 bases and 0 bases respectively, with 4 bases between them. CDR3 in amino acids: CASSLVFSGANVLTF. The CDR3 nucleotides read TGCGCCAGCAGCTTGGTTTTCTCTGGGGCCAACGTCCTGACTTTC.

V gene TRBV29-1 combines with J gene TRBJ2-1; TRBD1 agrees at 7 bases. V was clipped by 6 bases and J by 9 bases; unmatched bases: 17. This CDR3 region has 15 residues. The germline V gene has CDR1 SQVTM and CDR2 ANQGSEA. The CDR3, as DNA: TGCAGCGTCGTACAGGGGCCCTCAGTGGGGAGTGAGCAGTTCTTC. As protein: CSVVQGPSVGSEQFF.

V gene TRBV5-1 combines with J gene TRBJ2-5; no firm D call. CDR1 SGHRS and CDR2 YFSETQ come from the germline V gene. V was pared by 4 bases and J by 5 bases, with 12 bases between. CDR3 length: 13 amino acids. CDR3 in amino acids: CASSVRVRETQYF. CDR3 bases: TGCGCCAGCAGCGTCCGGGTTCGTGAGACCCAGTACTTC.

The chain carries TRBV28 and TRBJ2-7, with D possibly matching TRBD2 (5 bases). CDR1 is MDHEN and CDR2 is SYDVKM in the germline V gene. The V end was cut by 5 bases, the J end by 0 bases, with 11 bases between. There are 14 residues in the CDR3. The DNA of the CDR3 is TGTGCCAGCAGTCAGACGGGGAGCTCCTACGAGCAGTACTTC. Residues: CASSQTGSSYEQYF.

As to this clone: Within the sample, other DNA sequences also encode this same CDR3. The V call is TRBV5-1, the J call TRBJ2-3, with a tentative D call TRBD2 (5 bases). Germline CDR1 reads SGHRS; CDR2 reads YFSETQ. Between the trimmed V and J ends, which lost 4 bases and 2 bases, there was a span of 8 bases. This CDR3 comprises 13 residues. The CDR3 DNA is TGCGCCAGCAGCCCCGGGGTCACAGATACGCAGTATTTT. Translation: CASSPGVTDTQYF. Complete variable domain (other parts from reference TRBV5-1 and TRBJ2-3): KAGVTQTPRYLIKTRGQQVTLSCSPISGHRSVSWYQQTPGQGLQFLFEYFSETQRNKGNFPGRFSGRQFSNSRSEMNVSTLELGDSALYLCASSPGVTDTQYFGPGTRLTVL.

The CDR3 here is CASSLWARYQETQYF. The CDR3 DNA reads as TGTGCCAGCAGCTTATGGGCTCGGTACCAAGAGACCCAGTACTTC. The chain employs TRBV7-2 and TRBJ2-5; D call uncertain. CDR3 length: 15 amino acids. V lost 2 bases and J lost 0, with 10 bases in between. Germline V gene data show CDR1 as SGHTA and CDR2 as FQGNSA.

The J gene is TRBJ2-1, the V gene TRBV7-9; D possibly corresponds to TRBD1 (5 bases). CDR1 is SEHNR and CDR2 is FQNEAQ in the germline V gene (reference sequence). The V gene lost 3 bases and the J gene lost 12 bases, with 12 bases spanning the gap. The CDR3 has 12 amino acids. CDR3 amino acids: CASSLVGHGQFF. The CDR3 DNA reads as TGTGCCAGCAGCTTGGTGGGGCACGGGCAGTTCTTC.

V and J are TRBV28 and TRBJ2-3; 8 bases are shared with TRBD2. With V trimmed by 7 bases and J by 8 bases, 14 bases remained unmatched. The CDR3 runs to 15 residues. Germline V lookup: CDR1 MDHEN, CDR2 SYDVKM. Here the CDR3 DNA reads TGTGCCAGCATCCGGGTGTCGGGAGGGCTGATTACGCAGTATTTT. It is translated as CASIRVSGGLITQYF.

V is TRBV18 and J is TRBJ2-6; possibly TRBD2 for D (5 bases). The V gene lost 0 bases and the J gene lost 2 bases, with 11 bases spanning the gap. From germline, CDR1 is KGHSH and CDR2 LQKENI. The CDR3 is 17 amino acids. CDR3 region: CASSPPEGTPGANVLTF. In DNA, the CDR3 is TGTGCCAGCTCACCACCCGAGGGAACCCCTGGGGCCAACGTCCTGACTTTC. The complete variable domain, with remaining parts taken from reference TRBV18 and TRBJ2-6, reads NAGVMQNPRHLVRRRGQEARLRCSPMKGHSHVYWYRQLPEEGLKFMVYLQKENIIDESGMPKERFSAEFPKEGPSILRIQQVVRGDSAAYFCASSPPEGTPGANVLTFGAGSRLTVL.